This T cell receptor (beta chain) originates from a study of cytomegalovirus exposure and HLA in healthy donors. Study findings and constraints: Common viral pathogens seemed to be connected with several of the most significant clusters, according to a later analysis.

In its sample, this clone was seen a few times. Its antigen is not identified. The CDR3 is made up of 12 amino acids. CDR1 MNHEY and CDR2 SVGAGI come from the germline V gene. Trimming removed 5 bases at V and 5 bases at J, with 9 bases between. PCR used 60 Vbeta primers and 13 Jbeta primers. The repertoire was sequenced with immunoSEQ multiplex PCR; TCRdb's copy has only in-frame clones and lacks some. Of around 180,000 clones in the sample, 80% to 90% were seen once. Sequencing used PBMCs. This chain joins TRBV6-5 and TRBJ1-1; D perhaps matches TRBD1 (5 bases). The TCR sequence derives from a male donor in good health and CMV-seronegative. As DNA, the CDR3 is TGTGCCAGCAGTCCTCAGGGTACTGAAGCTTTCTTT. This encodes CASSPQGTEAFF.